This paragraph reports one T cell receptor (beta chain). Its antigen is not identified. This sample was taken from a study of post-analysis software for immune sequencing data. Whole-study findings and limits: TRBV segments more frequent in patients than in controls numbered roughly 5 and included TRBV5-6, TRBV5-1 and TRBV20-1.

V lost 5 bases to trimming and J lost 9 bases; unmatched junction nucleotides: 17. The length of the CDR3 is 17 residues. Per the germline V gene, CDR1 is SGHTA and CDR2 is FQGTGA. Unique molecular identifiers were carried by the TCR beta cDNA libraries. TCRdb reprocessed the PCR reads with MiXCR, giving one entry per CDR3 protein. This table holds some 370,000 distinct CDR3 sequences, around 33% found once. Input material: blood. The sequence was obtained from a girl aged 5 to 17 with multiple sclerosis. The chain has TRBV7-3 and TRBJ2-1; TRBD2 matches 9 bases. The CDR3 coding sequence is TGTGCCAGCAGCCCTGGCCCGCAGCGGGGGGCCAGGGGTGAGCAGTTCTTC. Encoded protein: CASSPGPQRGARGEQFF.